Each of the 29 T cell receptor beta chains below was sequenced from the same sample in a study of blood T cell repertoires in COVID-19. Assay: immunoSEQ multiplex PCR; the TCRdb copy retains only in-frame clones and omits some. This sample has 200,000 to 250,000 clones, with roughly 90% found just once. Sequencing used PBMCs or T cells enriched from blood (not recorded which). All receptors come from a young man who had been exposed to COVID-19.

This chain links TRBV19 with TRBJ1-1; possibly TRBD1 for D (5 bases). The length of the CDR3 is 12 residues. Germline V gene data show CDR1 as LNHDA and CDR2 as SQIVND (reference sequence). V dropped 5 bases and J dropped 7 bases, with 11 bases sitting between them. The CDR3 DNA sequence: TGTGCCAGTAGTTCAGGAGGGGATGAAGCTTTCTTT. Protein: CASSSGGDEAFF.

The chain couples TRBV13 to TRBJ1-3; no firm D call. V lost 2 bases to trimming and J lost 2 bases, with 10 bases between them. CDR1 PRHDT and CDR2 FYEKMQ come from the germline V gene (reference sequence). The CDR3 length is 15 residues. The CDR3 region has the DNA TGTGCCAGCAGCTTACTTACAGCGGCTGGAAACACCATATATTTT. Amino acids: CASSLLTAAGNTIYF. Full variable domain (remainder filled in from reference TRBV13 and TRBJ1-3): AAGVIQSPRHLIKEKRETATLKCYPIPRHDTVYWYQQGPGQDPQFLISFYEKMQSDKGSIPDRFSAQQFSDYHSELNMSSLELGDSALYFCASSLLTAAGNTIYFGEGSWLTVV.

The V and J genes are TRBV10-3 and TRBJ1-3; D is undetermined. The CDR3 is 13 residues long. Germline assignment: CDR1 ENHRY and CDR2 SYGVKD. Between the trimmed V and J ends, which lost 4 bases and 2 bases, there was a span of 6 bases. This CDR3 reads CAISGTTGNTIYF. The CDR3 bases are TGTGCCATCAGTGGTACAACTGGAAACACCATATATTTT.

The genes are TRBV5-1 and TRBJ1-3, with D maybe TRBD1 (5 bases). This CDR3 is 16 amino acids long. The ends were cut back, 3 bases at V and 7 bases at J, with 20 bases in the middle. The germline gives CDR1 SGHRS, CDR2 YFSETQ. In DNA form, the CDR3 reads TGCGCCAGCAGCTCCTGGGGCGGCAGAGTGGGGAACACCATATATTTT. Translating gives CASSSWGGRVGNTIYF.

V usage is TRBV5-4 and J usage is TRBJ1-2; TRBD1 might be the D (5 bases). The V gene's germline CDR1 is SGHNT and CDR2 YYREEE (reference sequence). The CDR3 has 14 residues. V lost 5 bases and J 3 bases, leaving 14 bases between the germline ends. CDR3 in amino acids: CASRRTSGDYGYTF. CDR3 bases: TGTGCCAGCAGGAGGACCTCGGGGGACTATGGCTACACCTTC.

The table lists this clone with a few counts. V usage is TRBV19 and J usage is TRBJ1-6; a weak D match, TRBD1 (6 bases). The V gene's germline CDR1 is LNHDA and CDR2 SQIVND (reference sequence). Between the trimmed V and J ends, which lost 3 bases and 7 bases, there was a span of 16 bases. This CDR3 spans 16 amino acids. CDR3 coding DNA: TGTGCCAGTAGTATGGACAGCCAGCCCCGAAATTCACCCCTCCACTTT. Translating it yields CASSMDSQPRNSPLHF.

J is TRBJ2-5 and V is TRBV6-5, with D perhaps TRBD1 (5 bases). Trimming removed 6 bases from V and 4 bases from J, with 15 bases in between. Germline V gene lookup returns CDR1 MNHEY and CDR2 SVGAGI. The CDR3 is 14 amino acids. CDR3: CASSPDRGRETQYF. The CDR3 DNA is TGTGCCAGCAGCCCCGACAGAGGCCGAGAGACCCAGTACTTC.

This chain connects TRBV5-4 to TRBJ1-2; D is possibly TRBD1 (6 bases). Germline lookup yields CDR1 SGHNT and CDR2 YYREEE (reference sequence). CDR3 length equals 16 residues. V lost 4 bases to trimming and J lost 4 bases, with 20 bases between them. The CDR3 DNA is TGTGCCAGCAGCCCTGGTCGGGGGGCGGTCGGCTATGGCTACACCTTC. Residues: CASSPGRGAVGYGYTF.

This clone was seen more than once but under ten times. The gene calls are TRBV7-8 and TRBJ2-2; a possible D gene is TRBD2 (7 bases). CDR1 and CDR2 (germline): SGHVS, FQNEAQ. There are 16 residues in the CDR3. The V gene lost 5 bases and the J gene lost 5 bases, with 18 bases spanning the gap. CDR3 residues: CASSPRLGGRTGELFF. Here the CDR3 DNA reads TGTGCCAGCAGCCCCCGACTCGGGGGGCGAACCGGGGAGCTGTTTTTT.

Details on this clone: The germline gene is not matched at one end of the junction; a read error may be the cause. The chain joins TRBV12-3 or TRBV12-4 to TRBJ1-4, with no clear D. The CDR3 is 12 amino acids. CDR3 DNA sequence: TGTGCCAGCAGTCCCTCCCGCCACCCTGGAGCTTTT. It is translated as CASSPSRHPGAF.

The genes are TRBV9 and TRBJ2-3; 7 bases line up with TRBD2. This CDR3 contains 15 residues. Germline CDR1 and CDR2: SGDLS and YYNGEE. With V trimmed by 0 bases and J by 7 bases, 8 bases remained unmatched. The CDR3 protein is CASSVVAGEQYTQYF. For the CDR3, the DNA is TGTGCCAGCAGCGTAGTGGCGGGGGAGCAGTATACGCAGTATTTT.

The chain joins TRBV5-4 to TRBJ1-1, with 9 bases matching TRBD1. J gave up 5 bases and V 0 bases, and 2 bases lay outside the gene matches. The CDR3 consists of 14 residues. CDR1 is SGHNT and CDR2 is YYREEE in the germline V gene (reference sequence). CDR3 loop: CASSLDRGRTEAFF. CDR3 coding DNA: TGTGCCAGCAGCTTGGACAGGGGGCGTACTGAAGCTTTCTTT.

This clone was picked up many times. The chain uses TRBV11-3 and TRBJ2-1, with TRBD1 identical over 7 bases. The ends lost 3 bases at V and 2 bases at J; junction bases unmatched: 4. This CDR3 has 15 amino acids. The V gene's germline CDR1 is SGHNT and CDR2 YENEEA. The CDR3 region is CASSFWDSPYNEQFF. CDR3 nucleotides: TGTGCCAGCAGCTTTTGGGACAGCCCCTACAATGAGCAGTTCTTC.

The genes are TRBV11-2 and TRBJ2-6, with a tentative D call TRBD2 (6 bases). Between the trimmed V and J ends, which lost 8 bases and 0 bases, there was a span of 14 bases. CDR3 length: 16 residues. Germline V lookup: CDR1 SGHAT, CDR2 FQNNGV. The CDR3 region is CASSGRGYSGANVLTF. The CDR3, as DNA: TGTGCCAGCTCCGGGCGGGGTTACTCTGGGGCCAACGTCCTGACTTTC.

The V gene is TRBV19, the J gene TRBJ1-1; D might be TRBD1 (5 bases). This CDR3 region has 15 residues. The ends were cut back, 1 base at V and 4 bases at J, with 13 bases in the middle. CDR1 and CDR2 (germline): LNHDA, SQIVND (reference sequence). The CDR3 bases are TGTGCCAGTAGTATAGCGGCAGGGTCGGGCACTGAAGCTTTCTTT. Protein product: CASSIAAGSGTEAFF.

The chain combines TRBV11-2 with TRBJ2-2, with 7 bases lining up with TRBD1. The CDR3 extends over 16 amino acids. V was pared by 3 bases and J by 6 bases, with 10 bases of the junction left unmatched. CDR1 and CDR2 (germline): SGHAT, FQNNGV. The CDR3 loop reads CASSLYRGVMAGELFF. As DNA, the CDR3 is TGTGCCAGCAGCTTGTACAGGGGCGTCATGGCCGGGGAGCTGTTTTTT.

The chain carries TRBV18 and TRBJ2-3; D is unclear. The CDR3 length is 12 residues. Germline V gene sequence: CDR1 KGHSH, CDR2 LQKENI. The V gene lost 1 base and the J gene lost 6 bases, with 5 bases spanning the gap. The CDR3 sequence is CASSPLGDTQYF. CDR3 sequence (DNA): TGTGCCAGCTCACCACTCGGGGATACGCAGTATTTT.

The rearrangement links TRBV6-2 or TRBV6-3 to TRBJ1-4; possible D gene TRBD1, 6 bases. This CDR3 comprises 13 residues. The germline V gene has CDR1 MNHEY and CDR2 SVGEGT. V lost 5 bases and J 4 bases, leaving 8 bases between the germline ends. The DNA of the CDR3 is TGTGCCAGCAGTCCAGGGGTTAATGAAAAACTGTTTTTT. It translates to CASSPGVNEKLFF.

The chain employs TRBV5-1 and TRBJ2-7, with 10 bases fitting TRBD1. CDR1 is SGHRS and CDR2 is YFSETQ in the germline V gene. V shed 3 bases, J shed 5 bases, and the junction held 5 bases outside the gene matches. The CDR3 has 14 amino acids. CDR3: CASSSGTGDHEQYF. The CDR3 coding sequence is TGCGCCAGCAGCTCCGGGACAGGGGACCACGAGCAGTACTTC.

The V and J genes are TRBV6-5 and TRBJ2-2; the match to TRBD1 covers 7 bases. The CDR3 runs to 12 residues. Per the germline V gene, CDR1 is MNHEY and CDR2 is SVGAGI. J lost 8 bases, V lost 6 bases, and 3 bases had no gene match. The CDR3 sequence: CASRNRGGELFF. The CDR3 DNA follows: TGTGCCAGCAGGAACAGGGGTGGGGAGCTGTTTTTT.

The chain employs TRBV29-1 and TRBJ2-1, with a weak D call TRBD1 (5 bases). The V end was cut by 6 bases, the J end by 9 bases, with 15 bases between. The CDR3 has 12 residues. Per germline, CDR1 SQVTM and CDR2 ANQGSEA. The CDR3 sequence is CSVDTGRTEQFF. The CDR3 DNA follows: TGCAGCGTAGATACAGGCAGGACTGAGCAGTTCTTC.

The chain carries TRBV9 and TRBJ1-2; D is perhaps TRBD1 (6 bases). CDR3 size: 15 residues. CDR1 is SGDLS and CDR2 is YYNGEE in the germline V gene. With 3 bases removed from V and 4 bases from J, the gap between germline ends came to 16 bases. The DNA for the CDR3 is TGTGCCAGCAGCGGGCGGGGGCCAGGGCGCTATGGCTACACCTTC. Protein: CASSGRGPGRYGYTF.

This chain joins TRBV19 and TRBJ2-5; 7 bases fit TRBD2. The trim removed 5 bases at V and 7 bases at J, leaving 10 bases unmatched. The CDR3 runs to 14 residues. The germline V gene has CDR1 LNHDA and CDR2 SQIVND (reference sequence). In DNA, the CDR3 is TGTGCCAGTAGTTATGGGAGGGCCCAAAGGACCCAGTACTTC. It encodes CASSYGRAQRTQYF. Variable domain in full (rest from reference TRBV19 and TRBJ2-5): DGGITQSPKYLFRKEGQNVTLSCEQNLNHDAMYWYRQDPGQGLRLIYYSQIVNDFQKGDIAEGYSVSREKKESFPLTVTSAQKNPTAFYLCASSYGRAQRTQYFGPGTRLLVL.

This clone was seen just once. The CDR3 DNA sequence: TGTGCCAGTAGCCAACTTTCAGGTGCAGATACGCAGTATTTT. Amino acid sequence: CASSQLSGADTQYF. The chain carries TRBV19 and TRBJ2-3; no definite D call. Germline V gene sequence: CDR1 LNHDA, CDR2 SQIVND (reference sequence). The CDR3 is 14 residues long. Trimming stripped 6 bases from V and 4 bases from J, with 14 bases between. The whole variable domain, filled in from reference TRBV19 and TRBJ2-3, reads DGGITQSPKYLFRKEGQNVTLSCEQNLNHDAMYWYRQDPGQGLRLIYYSQIVNDFQKGDIAEGYSVSREKKESFPLTVTSAQKNPTAFYLCASSQLSGADTQYFGPGTRLTVL.

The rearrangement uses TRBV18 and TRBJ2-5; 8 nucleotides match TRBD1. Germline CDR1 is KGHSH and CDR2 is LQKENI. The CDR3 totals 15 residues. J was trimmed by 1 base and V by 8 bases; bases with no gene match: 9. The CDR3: CASTRTGTPQETQYF. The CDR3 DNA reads TGTGCCAGCACGAGGACAGGGACACCCCAAGAGACCCAGTACTTC. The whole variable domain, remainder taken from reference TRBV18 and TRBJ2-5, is NAGVMQNPRHLVRRRGQEARLRCSPMKGHSHVYWYRQLPEEGLKFMVYLQKENIIDESGMPKERFSAEFPKEGPSILRIQQVVRGDSAAYFCASTRTGTPQETQYFGPGTRLLVL.

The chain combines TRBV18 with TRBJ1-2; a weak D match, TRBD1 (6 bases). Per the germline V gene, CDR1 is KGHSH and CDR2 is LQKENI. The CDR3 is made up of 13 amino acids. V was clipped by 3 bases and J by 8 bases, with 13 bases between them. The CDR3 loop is CASSPRQVDGYTF. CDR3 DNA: TGTGCCAGCTCACCTCGACAGGTCGACGGCTACACCTTC. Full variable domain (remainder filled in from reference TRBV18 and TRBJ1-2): NAGVMQNPRHLVRRRGQEARLRCSPMKGHSHVYWYRQLPEEGLKFMVYLQKENIIDESGMPKERFSAEFPKEGPSILRIQQVVRGDSAAYFCASSPRQVDGYTFGSGTRLTVV.

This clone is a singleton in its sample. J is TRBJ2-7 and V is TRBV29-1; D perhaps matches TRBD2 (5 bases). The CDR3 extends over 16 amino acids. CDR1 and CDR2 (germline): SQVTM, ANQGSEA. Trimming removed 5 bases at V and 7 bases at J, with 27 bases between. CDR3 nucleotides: TGCAGCGTTTACCTCAAAGCCCCCCCCCAGTCGGGGGAGCAGTACTTC. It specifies CSVYLKAPPQSGEQYF.

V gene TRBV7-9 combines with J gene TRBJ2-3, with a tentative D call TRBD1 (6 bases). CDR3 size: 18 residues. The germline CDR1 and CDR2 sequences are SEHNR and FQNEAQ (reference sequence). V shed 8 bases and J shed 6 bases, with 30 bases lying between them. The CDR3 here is CASYRSPPGTPTWDTQYF. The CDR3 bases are TGTGCCAGCTACCGCTCGCCCCCCGGGACACCTACCTGGGATACGCAGTATTTT.

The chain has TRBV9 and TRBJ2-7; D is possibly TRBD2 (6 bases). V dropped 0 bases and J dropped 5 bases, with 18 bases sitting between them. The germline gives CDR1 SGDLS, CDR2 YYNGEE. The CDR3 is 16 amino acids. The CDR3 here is CASSVGYGGNFDEQYF. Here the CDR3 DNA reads TGTGCCAGCAGCGTAGGGTATGGGGGGAATTTTGACGAGCAGTACTTC.